This T cell receptor beta chain comes out of a study of CD8 T cells in ankylosing spondylitis (dated by TCRdb to the late 2010s). For the study in its entirety: To find TCR variants linked to disease, the study profiled T cell receptor beta repertoires in ankylosing spondylitis patients and healthy donors. The full study cohort was made up of about 25 ankylosing spondylitis patients and some 100 healthy donors. Samples of peripheral blood were taken, and for ankylosing spondylitis patients, synovial fluid was collected as well.

V ends up 6 bases short and J 8 bases short, with an unmatched junction base count of 12. The CDR3 has 15 amino acids, counting the end cysteine and phenylalanine. The only DNA kept is the CDR3, 45 bases in frame from the first base. The sequencing machine was an Illumina HiSeq 2500. TCR beta libraries were prepared by quantitative 5'-RACE with molecular barcodes. The authors processed their data as follows. A new computational method, built on a probabilistic model of VDJ rearrangement, was used to identify disease-linked TCR variants. TCRdb redid the processing of the public reads, applying fastp at Q25 and MiXCR, and retained in-frame beta chains. Each CDR3 protein appears once, grouped with its most common genes and DNA. The V and J calls follow TCRdb's processing rather than the paper's. The sample yields 250,000 to 300,000 distinct CDR3 sequences; approximately 20% were counted once. About a third of the sample goes to the ten largest clones.

The paper as a whole reports these results and caveats: The disease-linked clones were reported as significantly enriched in matched synovial fluid samples from ankylosing spondylitis patients. A CD8+ phenotype was shown by the disease-linked clones, which were found at relatively low frequencies in peripheral blood. Some of the motif variants had been reported before in the synovial fluid and blood of reactive arthritis patients, a finding that suggests common disease-initiation mechanisms. A TCR beta motif of about 8 highly homologous amino acid variants appeared characteristic of blood from ankylosing spondylitis patients.

Notes on this clonotype: The antigen it recognizes is unknown. Base quality data are lacking; no much larger clone is found one base away.

This TCR was recovered from a male donor with ankylosing spondylitis or in good health (not recorded which). The sequence is built from TRBV12-3 or TRBV12-4 and TRBJ2-3; TRBD2 agrees with 9 junctional bases. Sequenced input: blood, either unsorted or a sorted T cell fraction (not recorded which). The DNA sequence follows: TGTGCCAGCAGCCTCGGGACTAGCAAGGTCGGTACGCAGTATTTT. Its product reads: CASSLGTSKVGTQYF.